These 11 T cell receptor beta chains share one sample of origin, sequenced in a study of blood T cell repertoires in COVID-19. Clones were read by immunoSEQ multiplex PCR, and TCRdb kept only the in-frame ones, dropping some. The repertoire holds 130,000 to 150,000 clones, with over 70% as singletons. Specimen: PBMCs or T cells enriched from blood (not recorded which). The receptors originated from a man aged 55 to 70 who had recovered from COVID-19.

The CDR3: CASSASPLSSYNSPLHF. CDR3 in DNA: TGTGCCAGCAGCGCGAGTCCACTGAGCTCCTATAATTCACCCCTCCACTTT. The rearrangement links TRBV4-2 to TRBJ1-6; D unresolved. CDR1 is LGHNA and CDR2 is YNFKEQ in the germline V gene. The V end lost 5 bases, the J end lost 0 bases, and 14 bases lay between the germline ends. The CDR3 covers 17 residues.

The chain joins TRBV7-2 to TRBJ2-1; 10 bases line up with TRBD2. Germline V gene lookup returns CDR1 SGHTA and CDR2 FQGNSA. The ends lost 5 bases at V and 6 bases at J; junction bases unmatched: 10. The CDR3 contains 16 residues. The CDR3 nucleotides read TGTGCCAGCAGCCTTCTCGCTAGCGGGAGTTTCAATGAGCAGTTCTTC. Protein: CASSLLASGSFNEQFF. Drawing the rest from reference TRBV7-2 and TRBJ2-1, the complete variable domain is GAGVSQSPSNKVTEKGKDVELRCDPISGHTALYWYRQSLGQGLEFLIYFQGNSAPDKSGLPSDRFSAERTGGSVSTLTIQRTQQEDSAVYLCASSLLASGSFNEQFFGPGTRLTVL.

The chain joins TRBV5-5 to TRBJ1-6; the match to TRBD1 covers 8 bases. The V and J ends lost 4 bases and 10 bases, in that order; junction bases with no gene match: 7. Germline CDR1 SGHKS, CDR2 YYEKEE (reference sequence). CDR3 length: 14 amino acids. As DNA, the CDR3 is TGTGCCAGCAGCCGGAATACAGGGGGATCACCCCTCCACTTT. Translating it yields CASSRNTGGSPLHF.

This clone came up once. The chain is built from TRBV10-1 and TRBJ2-7; D possibly corresponds to TRBD1 (5 bases). The ends were cut back, 3 bases at V and 5 bases at J, with 11 bases in the middle. Germline lookup yields CDR1 WNHNN and CDR2 SYGVQD (reference sequence). The CDR3 has 13 residues. The CDR3 loop is CASSENGAHEQYF. In DNA form, the CDR3 reads TGCGCCAGCAGTGAAAATGGGGCCCACGAGCAGTACTTC.

The chain combines TRBV5-1 with TRBJ1-2; D is perhaps TRBD1 (6 bases). There are 13 residues in the CDR3. CDR1 is SGHRS and CDR2 is YFSETQ in the germline V gene. The V end lost 1 base, the J end lost 4 bases, and 8 bases lay between the germline ends. The CDR3, as DNA: TGCGCCAGCAGCTTGAGGGGGATCTATGGCTACACCTTC. Amino acids: CASSLRGIYGYTF.

The chain carries TRBV7-9 and TRBJ1-2, with D perhaps matching TRBD1 (5 bases). The germline V gene has CDR1 SEHNR and CDR2 FQNEAQ (reference sequence). The CDR3 contains 13 residues. Trimming took 3 bases from V and 3 from J, leaving 8 bases between them. The CDR3 bases are TGTGCCAGCAGCTTGGGCAGGGACTATGGCTACACCTTC. This encodes CASSLGRDYGYTF.

The rearrangement joins TRBV10-2 to TRBJ1-2, with 7 bases matching TRBD1. From germline, CDR1 is WSHSY and CDR2 SAAADI. The CDR3 totals 15 residues. The V segment lost 2 bases and the J segment 2 bases; nucleotides outside the gene matches: 5. The CDR3 DNA is TGCGCCAGCAGTGAGACCGACAGGGCAAACTATGGCTACACCTTC. Translation: CASSETDRANYGYTF.

This rearrangement joins TRBV11-2 to TRBJ2-2, with TRBD2 matching over 12 bases. V dropped 1 base and J dropped 5; count of bases not matched to a gene: 8. This CDR3 comprises 18 residues. Germline CDR1 SGHAT, CDR2 FQNNGV. DNA for the CDR3: TGTGCCAGCAGCTTAGGCCCTAGCGGGGGGGCAGGAACCGGGGAGCTGTTTTTT. Amino acid sequence: CASSLGPSGGAGTGELFF.

The rearrangement uses TRBV5-5 and TRBJ2-1, with D perhaps matching TRBD1 (5 bases). The V gene lost 4 bases and the J gene lost 12 bases, with 14 bases spanning the gap. This CDR3 has 12 residues. Germline CDR1 is SGHKS and CDR2 is YYEKEE (reference sequence). In nucleotides, the CDR3 is TGTGCCAGCAGCCCCAACAGGATAGGGCAGTTCTTC. Translating it yields CASSPNRIGQFF.

CDR3 nucleotide sequence: TGTGCCAGCAGCTCCCGGATAGCGGGATCATACGAGCAGTACTTC. Translation: CASSSRIAGSYEQYF. V usage is TRBV4-2 and J usage is TRBJ2-7; 8 nucleotides match TRBD2. Germline V lookup: CDR1 LGHNA, CDR2 YNFKEQ. J gave up 4 bases and V 5 bases, and 10 bases lay outside the gene matches. The CDR3 has 15 amino acids.

This rearrangement joins TRBV28 to TRBJ2-3; a weak D match, TRBD2 (6 bases). The germline V gene encodes CDR1 MDHEN and CDR2 SYDVKM. The CDR3 is 18 residues long. Trimming took 8 bases from V and 2 from J, leaving 26 bases between them. CDR3 bases: TGTGCCAGCGCTTACCTTGGGACTTCCCATGATTCCACAGATACGCAGTATTTT. Its translation: CASAYLGTSHDSTDTQYF.